This T cell receptor beta chain derives from a study of metastatic and nonmetastatic thyroid tumors. Background on the study: A comparison of repertoires was made across blood and tumor or nodule tissue from malignant and benign thyroid patients.

The entire patient cohort was treatment-naive prior to thyroid surgery. Per the authors' pipeline: Built for papillary thyroid cancer, a distant-metastasis classifier drew on CDR3 differences across clinicopathological groups. TCRdb reanalyzed the PCR reads via MiXCR. The V and J calls reflect TCRdb's pipeline rather than the authors' work. Seen here are 4,600 or so clones, nearly 30% observed once, and the top ten hold 16%. The CDR3 is 14 amino acids. Germline assignment: CDR1 MNHNS and CDR2 SASEGT. V was pared by 6 bases and J by 3 bases, with 8 bases of the junction left unmatched. In this sample, this clone turned up a few times.

The V call is TRBV6-1, the J call TRBJ2-7; 7 bases are shared with TRBD1. Specimen: adjacent normal tissue. The sequence was collected from a male donor with papillary thyroid cancer or a benign thyroid nodule (not recorded which). Some clones in this sample may be carry-over from other donors' samples. CDR3 nucleotides: TGTGCCAGCAGCCGTAGACAGGGCTACTACGAGCAGTACTTC. Translating it yields CASSRRQGYYEQYF.